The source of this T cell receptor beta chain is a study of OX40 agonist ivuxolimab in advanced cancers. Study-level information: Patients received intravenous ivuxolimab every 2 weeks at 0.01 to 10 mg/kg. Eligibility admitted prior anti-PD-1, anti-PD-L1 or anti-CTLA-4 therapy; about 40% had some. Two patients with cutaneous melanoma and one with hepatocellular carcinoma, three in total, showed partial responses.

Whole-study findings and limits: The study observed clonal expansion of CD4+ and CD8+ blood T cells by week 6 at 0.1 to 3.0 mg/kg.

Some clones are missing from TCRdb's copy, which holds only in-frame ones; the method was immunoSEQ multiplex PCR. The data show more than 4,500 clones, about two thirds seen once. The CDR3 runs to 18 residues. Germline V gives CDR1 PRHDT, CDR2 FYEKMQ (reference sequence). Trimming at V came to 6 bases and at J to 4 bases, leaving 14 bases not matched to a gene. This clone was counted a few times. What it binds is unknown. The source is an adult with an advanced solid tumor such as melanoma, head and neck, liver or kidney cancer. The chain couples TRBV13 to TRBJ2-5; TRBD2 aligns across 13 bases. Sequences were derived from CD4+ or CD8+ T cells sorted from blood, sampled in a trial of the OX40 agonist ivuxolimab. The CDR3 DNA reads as TGTGCCAGCAGTATCCTAGGACTAGCGGGGGCCGGGGGAGAGACCCAGTACTTC. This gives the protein CASSILGLAGAGGETQYF.